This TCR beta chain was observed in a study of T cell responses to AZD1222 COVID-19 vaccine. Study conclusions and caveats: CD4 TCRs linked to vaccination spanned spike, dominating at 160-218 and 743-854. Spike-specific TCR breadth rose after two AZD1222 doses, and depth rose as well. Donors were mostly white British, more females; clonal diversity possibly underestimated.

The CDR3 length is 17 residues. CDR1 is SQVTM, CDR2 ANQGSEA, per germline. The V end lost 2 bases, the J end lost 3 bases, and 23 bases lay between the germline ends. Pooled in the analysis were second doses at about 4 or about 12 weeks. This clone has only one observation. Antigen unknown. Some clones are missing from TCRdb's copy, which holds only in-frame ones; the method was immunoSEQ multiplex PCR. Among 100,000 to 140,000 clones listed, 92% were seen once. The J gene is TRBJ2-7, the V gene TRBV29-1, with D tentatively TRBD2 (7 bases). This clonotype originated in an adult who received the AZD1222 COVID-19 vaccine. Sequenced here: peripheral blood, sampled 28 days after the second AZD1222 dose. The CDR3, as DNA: TGCAGCGTTGAACTCTCGGGAGGTACAGGGAATGGCTACGAGCAGTACTTC. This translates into CSVELSGGTGNGYEQYF.